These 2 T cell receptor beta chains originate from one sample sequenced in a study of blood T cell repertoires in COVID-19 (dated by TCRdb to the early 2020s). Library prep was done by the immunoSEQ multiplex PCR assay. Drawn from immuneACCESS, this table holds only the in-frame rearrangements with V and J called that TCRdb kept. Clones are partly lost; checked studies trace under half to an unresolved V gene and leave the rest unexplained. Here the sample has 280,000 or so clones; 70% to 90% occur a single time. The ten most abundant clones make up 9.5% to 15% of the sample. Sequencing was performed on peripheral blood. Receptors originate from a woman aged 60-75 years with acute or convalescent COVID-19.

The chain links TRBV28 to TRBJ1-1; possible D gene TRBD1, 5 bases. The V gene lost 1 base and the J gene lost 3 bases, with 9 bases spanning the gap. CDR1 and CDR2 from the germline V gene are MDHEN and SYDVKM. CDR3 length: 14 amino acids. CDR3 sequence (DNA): TGTGCCAGCAGTTTATACAGGTTGGACACTGAAGCTTTCTTT. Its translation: CASSLYRLDTEAFF.

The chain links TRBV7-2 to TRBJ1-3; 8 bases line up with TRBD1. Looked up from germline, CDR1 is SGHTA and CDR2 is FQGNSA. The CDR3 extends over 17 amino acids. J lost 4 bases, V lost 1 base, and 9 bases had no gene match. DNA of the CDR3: TGTGCCAGCAGCTTAGTCGGTGGGCAGGGGGCCGGAAACACCATATATTTT. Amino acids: CASSLVGGQGAGNTIYF.